The T cell receptor (beta chain) described here comes from a study of T cell responses to AZD1222 COVID-19 vaccine. About the study: Pooling covered second doses at about 4 or about 12 weeks.

V lost 6 bases and J 3 bases, leaving 6 bases between the germline ends. This CDR3 is built from 11 residues. The germline CDR1 and CDR2 sequences are DFQATT and SNEGSKA (reference sequence). Whole-study findings and limits: Samples come after the peak T cell response, not at day 14. Targeting of unmutated variant regions was reportedly seen in nearly half of spike-specific TCRs. Clonal diversity may have been underestimated in mostly white British donors.

On this clone: The antigen remains unidentified.

Assay used: immunoSEQ multiplex PCR; TCRdb lists only in-frame clones, some missing. The repertoire holds about 120,000 clones, with approximately 92% as singletons. The rearrangement links TRBV20-1 to TRBJ1-3, with D unresolved. Sequencing used peripheral blood, obtained on day 0 of AZD1222 vaccination. The TCR was taken from an adult in good health. CDR3 region: CSAPIGNTIYF. In DNA form, the CDR3 reads TGCAGTGCCCCTATTGGAAACACCATATATTTT.